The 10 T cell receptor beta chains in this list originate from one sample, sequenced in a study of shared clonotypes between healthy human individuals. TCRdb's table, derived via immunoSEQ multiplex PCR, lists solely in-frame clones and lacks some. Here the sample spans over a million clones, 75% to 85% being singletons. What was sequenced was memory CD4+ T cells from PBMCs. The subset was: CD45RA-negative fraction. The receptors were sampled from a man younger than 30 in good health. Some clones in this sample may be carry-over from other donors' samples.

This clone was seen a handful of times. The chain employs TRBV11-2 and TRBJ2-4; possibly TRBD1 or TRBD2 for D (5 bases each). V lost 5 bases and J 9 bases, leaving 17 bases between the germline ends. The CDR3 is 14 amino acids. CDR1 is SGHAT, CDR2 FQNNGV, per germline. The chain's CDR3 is CASSPGWGMGIQYF. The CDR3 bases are TGTGCCAGCAGCCCCGGGTGGGGGATGGGCATTCAGTACTTC.

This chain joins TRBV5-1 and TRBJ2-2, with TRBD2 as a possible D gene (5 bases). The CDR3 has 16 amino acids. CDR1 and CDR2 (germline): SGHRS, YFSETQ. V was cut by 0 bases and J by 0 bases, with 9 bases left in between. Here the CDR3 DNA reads TGCGCCAGCAGCTTGGTACTAGGCTCGAACACCGGGGAGCTGTTTTTT. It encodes CASSLVLGSNTGELFF.

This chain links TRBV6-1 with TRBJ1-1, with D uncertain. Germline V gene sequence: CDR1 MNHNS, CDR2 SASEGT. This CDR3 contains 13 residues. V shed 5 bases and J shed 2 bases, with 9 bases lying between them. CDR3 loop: CASSTATNTEAFF. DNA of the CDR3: TGTGCCAGCAGTACCGCCACAAACACTGAAGCTTTCTTT.

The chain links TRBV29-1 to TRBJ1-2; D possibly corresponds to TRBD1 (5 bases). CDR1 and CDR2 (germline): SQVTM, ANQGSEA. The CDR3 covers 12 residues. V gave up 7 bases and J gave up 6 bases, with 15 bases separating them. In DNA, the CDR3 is TGCAGCGACGAGGGGCAGGTGAATGGCTACACCTTC. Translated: CSDEGQVNGYTF. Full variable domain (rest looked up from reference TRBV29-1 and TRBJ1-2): SAVISQKPSRDICQRGTSLTIQCQVDSQVTMMFWYRQQPGQSLTLIATANQGSEATYESGFVIDKFPISRPNLTFSTLTVSNMSPEDSSIYLCSDEGQVNGYTFGSGTRLTVV.

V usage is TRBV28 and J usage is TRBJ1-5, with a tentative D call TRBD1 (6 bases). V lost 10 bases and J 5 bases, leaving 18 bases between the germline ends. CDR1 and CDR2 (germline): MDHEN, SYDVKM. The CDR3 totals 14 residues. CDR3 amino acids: CATSKAGAYQPQHF. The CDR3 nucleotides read TGTGCCACTTCAAAGGCAGGGGCTTATCAGCCCCAGCATTTT.

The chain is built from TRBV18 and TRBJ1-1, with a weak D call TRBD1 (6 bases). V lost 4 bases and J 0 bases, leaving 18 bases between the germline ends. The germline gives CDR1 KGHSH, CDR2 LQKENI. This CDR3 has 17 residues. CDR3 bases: TGTGCCAGCTCACTCGCCCGGGGGCGCGGCATGAACACTGAAGCTTTCTTT. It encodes CASSLARGRGMNTEAFF.

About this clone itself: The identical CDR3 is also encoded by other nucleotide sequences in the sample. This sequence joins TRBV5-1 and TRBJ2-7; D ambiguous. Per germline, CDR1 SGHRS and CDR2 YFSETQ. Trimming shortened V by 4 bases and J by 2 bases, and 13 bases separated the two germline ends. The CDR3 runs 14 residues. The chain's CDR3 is CASSPRGRPYEQYF. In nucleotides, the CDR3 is TGCGCCAGCAGCCCACGCGGACGCCCCTACGAGCAGTACTTC.

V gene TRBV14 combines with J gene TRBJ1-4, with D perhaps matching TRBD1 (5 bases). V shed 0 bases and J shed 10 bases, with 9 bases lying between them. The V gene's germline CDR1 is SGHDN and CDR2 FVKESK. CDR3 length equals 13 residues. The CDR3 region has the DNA TGTGCCAGCAGCCAAGATAGGGGTGGAAAACTGTTTTTT. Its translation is CASSQDRGGKLFF.

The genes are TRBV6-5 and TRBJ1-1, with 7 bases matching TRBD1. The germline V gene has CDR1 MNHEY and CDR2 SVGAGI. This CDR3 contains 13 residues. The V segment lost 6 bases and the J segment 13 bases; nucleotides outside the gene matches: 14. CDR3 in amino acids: CASSPPGQFMVFF. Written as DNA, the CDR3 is TGTGCCAGCAGCCCCCCGGGACAGTTCATGGTTTTCTTT.

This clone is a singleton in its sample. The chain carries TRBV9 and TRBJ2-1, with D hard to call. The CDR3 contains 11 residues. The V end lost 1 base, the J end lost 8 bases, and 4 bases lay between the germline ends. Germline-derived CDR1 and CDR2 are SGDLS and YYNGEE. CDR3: CASSVSYEQFF. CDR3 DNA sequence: TGTGCCAGCAGCGTATCCTATGAGCAGTTCTTC. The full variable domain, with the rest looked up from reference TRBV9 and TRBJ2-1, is DSGVTQTPKHLITATGQRVTLRCSPRSGDLSVYWYQQSLDQGLQFLIQYYNGEERAKGNILERFSAQQFPDLHSELNLSSLELGDSALYFCASSVSYEQFFGPGTRLTVL.